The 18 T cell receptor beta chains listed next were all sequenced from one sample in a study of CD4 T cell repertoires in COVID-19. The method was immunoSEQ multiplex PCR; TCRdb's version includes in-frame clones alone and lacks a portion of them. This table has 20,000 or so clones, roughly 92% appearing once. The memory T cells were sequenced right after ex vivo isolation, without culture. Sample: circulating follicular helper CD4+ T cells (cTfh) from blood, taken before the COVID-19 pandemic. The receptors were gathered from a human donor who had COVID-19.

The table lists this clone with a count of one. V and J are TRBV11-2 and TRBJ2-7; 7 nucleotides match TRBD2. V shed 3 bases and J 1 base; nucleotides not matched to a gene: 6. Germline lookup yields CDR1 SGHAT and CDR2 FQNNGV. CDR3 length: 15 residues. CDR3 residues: CASSLGVGGSYEQYF. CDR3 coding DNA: TGTGCCAGCAGCTTGGGAGTCGGGGGGTCCTACGAGCAGTACTTC.

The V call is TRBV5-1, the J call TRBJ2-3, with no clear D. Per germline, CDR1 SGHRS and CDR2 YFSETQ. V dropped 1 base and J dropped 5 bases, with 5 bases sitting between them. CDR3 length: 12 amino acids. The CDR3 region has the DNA TGCGCCAGCAGCTTGACTCAAGATACGCAGTATTTT. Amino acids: CASSLTQDTQYF.

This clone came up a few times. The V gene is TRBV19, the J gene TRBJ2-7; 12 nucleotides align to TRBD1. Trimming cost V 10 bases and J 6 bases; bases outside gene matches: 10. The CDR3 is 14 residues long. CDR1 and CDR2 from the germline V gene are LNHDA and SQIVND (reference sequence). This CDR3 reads CATSSGTGGAEQYF. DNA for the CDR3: TGTGCCACCTCGTCCGGGACAGGGGGCGCCGAGCAGTACTTC.

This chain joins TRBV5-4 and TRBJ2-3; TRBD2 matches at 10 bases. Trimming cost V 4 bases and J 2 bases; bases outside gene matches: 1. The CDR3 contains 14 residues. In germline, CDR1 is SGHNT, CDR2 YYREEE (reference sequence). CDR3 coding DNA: TGTGCCAGCAGCACTAGCGGGAACACAGATACGCAGTATTTT. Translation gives CASSTSGNTDTQYF. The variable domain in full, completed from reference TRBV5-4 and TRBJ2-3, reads ETGVTQSPTHLIKTRGQQVTLRCSSQSGHNTVSWYQQALGQGPQFIFQYYREEENGRGNFPPRFSGLQFPNYSSELNVNALELDDSALYLCASSTSGNTDTQYFGPGTRLTVL.

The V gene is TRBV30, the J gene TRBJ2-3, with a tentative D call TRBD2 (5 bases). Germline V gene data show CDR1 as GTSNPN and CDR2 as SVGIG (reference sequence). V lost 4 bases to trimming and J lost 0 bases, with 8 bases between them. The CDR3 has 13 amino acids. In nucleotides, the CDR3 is TGTGCCTGGACCCGCGGGAGCACAGATACGCAGTATTTT. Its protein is CAWTRGSTDTQYF.

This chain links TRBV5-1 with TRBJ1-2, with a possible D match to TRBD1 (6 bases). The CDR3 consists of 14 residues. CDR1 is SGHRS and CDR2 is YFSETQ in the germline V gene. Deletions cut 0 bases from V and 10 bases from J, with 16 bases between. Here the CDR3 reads CASSLEGGTQLYTF. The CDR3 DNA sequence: TGCGCCAGCAGCTTGGAGGGGGGGACCCAACTCTACACCTTC.

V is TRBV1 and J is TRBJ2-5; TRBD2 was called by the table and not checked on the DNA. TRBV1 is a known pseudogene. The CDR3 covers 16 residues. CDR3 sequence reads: CTSSQDRISVEETQYF. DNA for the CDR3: TGCACCAGCAGCCAAGATCGGATTAGCGTTGAGGAGACCCAGTACTTC.

For the CDR3, the DNA is TGTGCCATCAGTGGGGGGGCTAGCGGGGATGGAGGTGATACGCAGTATTTT. This sequence encodes CAISGGASGDGGDTQYF. The chain links TRBV10-3 to TRBJ2-3; 9 bases map to TRBD2. The germline V gene has CDR1 ENHRY and CDR2 SYGVKD. V lost 4 bases to trimming and J lost 6 bases; unmatched junction nucleotides: 14. The CDR3 has 17 residues.

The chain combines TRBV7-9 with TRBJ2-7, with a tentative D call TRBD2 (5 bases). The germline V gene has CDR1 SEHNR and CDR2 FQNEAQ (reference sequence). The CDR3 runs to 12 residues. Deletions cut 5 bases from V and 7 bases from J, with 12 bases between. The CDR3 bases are TGTGCCAGCAGCCTGTCCCGGGGAGAGCAGTACTTC. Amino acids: CASSLSRGEQYF.

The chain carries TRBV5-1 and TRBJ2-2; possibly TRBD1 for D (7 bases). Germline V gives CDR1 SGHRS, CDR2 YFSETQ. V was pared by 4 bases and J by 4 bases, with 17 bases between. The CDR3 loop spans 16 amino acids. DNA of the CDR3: TGCGCCAGCAGCCTAACTCTCCAGGGGGGCACCGGGGAGCTGTTTTTT. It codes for CASSLTLQGGTGELFF.

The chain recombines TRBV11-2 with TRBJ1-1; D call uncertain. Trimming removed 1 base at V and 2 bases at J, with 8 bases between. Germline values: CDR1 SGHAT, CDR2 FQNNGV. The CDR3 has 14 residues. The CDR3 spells CASSLGAGNTEAFF. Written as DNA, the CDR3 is TGTGCCAGCAGCTTAGGGGCGGGAAACACTGAAGCTTTCTTT.

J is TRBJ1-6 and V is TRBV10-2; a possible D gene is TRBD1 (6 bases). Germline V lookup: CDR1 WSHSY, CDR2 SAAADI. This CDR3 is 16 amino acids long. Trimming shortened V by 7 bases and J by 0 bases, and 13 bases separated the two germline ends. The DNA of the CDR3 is TGCGCCAGCAAGACAGGTGCTAGCTCCTATAATTCACCCCTCCACTTT. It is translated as CASKTGASSYNSPLHF.

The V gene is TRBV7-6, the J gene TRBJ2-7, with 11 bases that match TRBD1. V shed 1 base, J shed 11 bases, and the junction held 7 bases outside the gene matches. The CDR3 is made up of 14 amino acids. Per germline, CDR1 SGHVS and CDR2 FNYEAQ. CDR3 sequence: CASSLGPPGQGEYF. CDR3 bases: TGTGCCAGCAGCTTAGGACCCCCGGGACAGGGGGAGTACTTC.

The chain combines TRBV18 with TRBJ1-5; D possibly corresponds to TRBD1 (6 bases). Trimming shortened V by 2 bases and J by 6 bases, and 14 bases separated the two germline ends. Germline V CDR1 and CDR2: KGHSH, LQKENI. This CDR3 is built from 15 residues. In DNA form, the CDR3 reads TGTGCCAGCTCACCAGGCGGGGGGGGCGCTCAGCCCCAGCATTTT. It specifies CASSPGGGGAQPQHF.

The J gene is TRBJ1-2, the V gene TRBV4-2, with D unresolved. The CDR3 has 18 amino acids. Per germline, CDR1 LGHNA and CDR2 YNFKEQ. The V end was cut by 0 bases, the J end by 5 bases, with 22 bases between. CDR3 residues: CASSQDTGSGRRRYGYTF. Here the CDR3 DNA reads TGTGCCAGCAGCCAAGATACGGGGTCAGGTCGTCGACGTTATGGCTACACCTTC.

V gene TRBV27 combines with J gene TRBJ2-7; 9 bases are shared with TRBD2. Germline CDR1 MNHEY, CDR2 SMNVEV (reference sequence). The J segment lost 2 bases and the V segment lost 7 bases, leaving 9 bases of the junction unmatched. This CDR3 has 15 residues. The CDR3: CASNPTSGAAYEQYF. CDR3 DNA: TGTGCCAGCAACCCGACTAGCGGAGCCGCCTACGAGCAGTACTTC.

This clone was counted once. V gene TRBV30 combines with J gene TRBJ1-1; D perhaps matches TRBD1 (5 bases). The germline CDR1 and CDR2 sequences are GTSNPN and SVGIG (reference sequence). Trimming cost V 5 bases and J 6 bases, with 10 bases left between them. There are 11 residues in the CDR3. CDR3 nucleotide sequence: TGTGCCTGGCTTTTCAGGGCTGAAGCTTTCTTT. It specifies CAWLFRAEAFF.

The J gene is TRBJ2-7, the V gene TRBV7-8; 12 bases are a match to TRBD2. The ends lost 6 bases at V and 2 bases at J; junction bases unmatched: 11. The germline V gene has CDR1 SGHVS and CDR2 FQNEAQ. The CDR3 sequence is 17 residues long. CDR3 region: CASSRWTSGTTAYEQYF. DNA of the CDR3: TGTGCCAGCAGTCGATGGACTAGCGGGACAACGGCCTACGAGCAGTACTTC.